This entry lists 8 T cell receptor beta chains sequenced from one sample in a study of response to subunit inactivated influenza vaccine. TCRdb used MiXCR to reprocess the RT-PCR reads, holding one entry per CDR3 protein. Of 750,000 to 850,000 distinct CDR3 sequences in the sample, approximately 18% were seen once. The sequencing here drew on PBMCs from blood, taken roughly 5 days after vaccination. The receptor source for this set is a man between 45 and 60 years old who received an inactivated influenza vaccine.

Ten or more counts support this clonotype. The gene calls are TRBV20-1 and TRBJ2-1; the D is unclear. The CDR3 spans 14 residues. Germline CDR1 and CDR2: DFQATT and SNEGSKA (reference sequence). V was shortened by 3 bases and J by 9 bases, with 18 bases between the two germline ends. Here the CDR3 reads CSASEASRVVEQFF. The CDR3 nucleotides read TGCAGTGCTAGTGAGGCTAGTCGGGTAGTTGAGCAGTTCTTC.

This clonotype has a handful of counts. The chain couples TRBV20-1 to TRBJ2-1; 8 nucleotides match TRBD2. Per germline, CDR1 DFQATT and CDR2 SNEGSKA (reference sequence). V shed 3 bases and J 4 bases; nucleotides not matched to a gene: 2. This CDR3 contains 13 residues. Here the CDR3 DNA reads TGCAGTGCTAGGGGGACTAGATACAATGAGCAGTTCTTC. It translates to CSARGTRYNEQFF.

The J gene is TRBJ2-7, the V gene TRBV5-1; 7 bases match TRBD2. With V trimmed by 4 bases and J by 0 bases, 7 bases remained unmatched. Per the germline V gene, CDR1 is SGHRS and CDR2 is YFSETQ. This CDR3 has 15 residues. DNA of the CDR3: TGCGCCAGCAGCCTTAACCCTAGCGGCTCCTACGAGCAGTACTTC. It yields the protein CASSLNPSGSYEQYF.

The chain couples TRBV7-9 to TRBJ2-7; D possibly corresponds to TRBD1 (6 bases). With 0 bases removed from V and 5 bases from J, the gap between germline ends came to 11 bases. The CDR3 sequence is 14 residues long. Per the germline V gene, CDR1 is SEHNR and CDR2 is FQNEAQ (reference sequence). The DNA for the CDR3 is TGTGCCAGCAGCTTAGCGGGGGCGAAGAACGAGCAGTACTTC. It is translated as CASSLAGAKNEQYF.

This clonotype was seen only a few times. The CDR3 sequence is CASSSGLERSNEQFF. Here the CDR3 DNA reads TGCGCCAGCAGCTCGGGACTAGAAAGGAGCAATGAGCAGTTCTTC. The V call is TRBV5-1, the J call TRBJ2-1; 8 bases line up with TRBD2. Trimming took 3 bases from V and 6 from J; bases not matched to a gene: 8. The CDR3 is 15 amino acids. The germline gives CDR1 SGHRS, CDR2 YFSETQ. The full variable domain, with the rest looked up from reference TRBV5-1 and TRBJ2-1, is KAGVTQTPRYLIKTRGQQVTLSCSPISGHRSVSWYQQTPGQGLQFLFEYFSETQRNKGNFPGRFSGRQFSNSRSEMNVSTLELGDSALYLCASSSGLERSNEQFFGPGTRLTVL.

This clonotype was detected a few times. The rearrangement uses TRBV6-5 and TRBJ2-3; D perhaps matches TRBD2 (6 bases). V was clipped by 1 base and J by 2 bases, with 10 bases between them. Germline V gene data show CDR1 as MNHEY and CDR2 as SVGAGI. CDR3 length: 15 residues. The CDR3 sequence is CASSYLAGFTDTQYF. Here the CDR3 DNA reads TGTGCCAGCAGTTACTTGGCGGGGTTCACAGATACGCAGTATTTT.

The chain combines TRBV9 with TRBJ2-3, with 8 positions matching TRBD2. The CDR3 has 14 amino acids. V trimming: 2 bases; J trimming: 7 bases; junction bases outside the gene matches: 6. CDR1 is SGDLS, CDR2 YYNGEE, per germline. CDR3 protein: CASSVGTRTNTQYF. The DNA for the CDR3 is TGTGCCAGCAGCGTCGGGACTAGGACAAATACGCAGTATTTT.

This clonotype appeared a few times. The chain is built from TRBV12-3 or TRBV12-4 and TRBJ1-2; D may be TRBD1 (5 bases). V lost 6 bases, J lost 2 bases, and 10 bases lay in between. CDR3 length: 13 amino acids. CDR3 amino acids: CASSRDPNYGYTF. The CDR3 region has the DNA TGTGCCAGCAGCCGGGACCCAAACTATGGCTACACCTTC.